The source of this TCR beta chain is a study of response to subunit inactivated influenza vaccine. Study-wide findings and caveats: Authors suggested each seasonal influenza vaccination recruits few new T cells.

About this clonotype itself: The antigen is not known.

TCRdb re-derived calls from the RT-PCR reads in MiXCR, one entry per CDR3 protein. The data show 650,000 to 850,000 distinct CDR3 sequences, roughly 13% seen once. This specimen was PBMCs from blood, taken approximately 15 days before vaccination. This receptor was identified in a man in his forties or fifties who received an inactivated influenza vaccine.

The CDR3 region has the DNA TGTGCCAGCAGTTACGAGGACAGTTATGGCTACACCTTC. Protein sequence: CASSYEDSYGYTF. The chain joins TRBV6-6 to TRBJ1-2, with D possibly being TRBD1 (6 bases). Germline V lookup: CDR1 MNHNY, CDR2 SVGAGI (reference sequence). The CDR3 contains 13 residues. V shed 2 bases and J shed 5 bases, with 9 bases lying between them.